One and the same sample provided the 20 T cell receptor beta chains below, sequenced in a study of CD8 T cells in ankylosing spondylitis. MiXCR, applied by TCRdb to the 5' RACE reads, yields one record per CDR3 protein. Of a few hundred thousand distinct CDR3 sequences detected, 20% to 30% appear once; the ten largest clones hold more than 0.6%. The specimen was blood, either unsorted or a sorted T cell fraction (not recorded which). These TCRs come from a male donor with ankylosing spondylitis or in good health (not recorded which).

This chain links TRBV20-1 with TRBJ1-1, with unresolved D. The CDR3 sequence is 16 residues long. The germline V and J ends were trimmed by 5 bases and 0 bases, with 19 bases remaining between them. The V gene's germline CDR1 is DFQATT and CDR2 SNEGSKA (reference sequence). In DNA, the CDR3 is TGCAGTGCTTATAGACTGTCTGTAGGCGTGAACACTGAAGCTTTCTTT. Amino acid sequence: CSAYRLSVGVNTEAFF.

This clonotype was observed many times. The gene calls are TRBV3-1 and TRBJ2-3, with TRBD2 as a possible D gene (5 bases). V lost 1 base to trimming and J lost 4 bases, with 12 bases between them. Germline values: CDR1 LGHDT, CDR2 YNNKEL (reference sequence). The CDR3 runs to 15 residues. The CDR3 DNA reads TGTGCCAGCAGCCAAGTGGATAGCGCATCAGATACGCAGTATTTT. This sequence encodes CASSQVDSASDTQYF.

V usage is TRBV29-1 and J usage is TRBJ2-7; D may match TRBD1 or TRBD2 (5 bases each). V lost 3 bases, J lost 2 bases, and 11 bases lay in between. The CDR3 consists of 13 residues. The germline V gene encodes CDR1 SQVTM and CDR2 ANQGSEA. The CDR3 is CSVDGASTYEQYF. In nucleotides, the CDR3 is TGCAGCGTTGACGGGGCCAGCACCTACGAGCAGTACTTC.

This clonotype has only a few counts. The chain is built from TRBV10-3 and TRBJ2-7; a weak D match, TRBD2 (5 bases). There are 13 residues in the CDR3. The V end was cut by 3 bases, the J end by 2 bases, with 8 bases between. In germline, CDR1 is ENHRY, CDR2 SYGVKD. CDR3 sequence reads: CAISDETTYEQYF. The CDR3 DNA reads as TGTGCCATCAGTGATGAGACTACCTACGAGCAGTACTTC.

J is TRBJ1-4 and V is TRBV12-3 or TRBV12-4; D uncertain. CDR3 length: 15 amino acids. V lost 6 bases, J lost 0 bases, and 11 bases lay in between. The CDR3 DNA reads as TGTGCCAGCAGACTCACACCCGCAACTAATGAAAAACTGTTTTTT. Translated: CASRLTPATNEKLFF.

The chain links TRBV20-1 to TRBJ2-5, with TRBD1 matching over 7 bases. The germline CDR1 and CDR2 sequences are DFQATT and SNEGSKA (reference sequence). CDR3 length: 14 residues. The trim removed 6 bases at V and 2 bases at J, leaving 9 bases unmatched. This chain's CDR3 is CSAGAGGWQETQYF. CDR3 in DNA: TGCAGTGCGGGAGCAGGGGGTTGGCAAGAGACCCAGTACTTC.

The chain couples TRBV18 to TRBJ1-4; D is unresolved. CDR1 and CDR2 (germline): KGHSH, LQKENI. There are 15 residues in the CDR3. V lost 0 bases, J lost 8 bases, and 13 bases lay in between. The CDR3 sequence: CASSPPGDGREKLFF. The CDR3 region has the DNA TGTGCCAGCTCACCACCGGGCGACGGTCGAGAAAAACTGTTTTTT.

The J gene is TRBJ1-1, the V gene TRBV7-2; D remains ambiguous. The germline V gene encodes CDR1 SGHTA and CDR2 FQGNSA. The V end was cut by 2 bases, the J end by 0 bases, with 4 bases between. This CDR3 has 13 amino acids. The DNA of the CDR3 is TGTGCCAGCAGCTTACATTTGAACACTGAAGCTTTCTTT. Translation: CASSLHLNTEAFF.

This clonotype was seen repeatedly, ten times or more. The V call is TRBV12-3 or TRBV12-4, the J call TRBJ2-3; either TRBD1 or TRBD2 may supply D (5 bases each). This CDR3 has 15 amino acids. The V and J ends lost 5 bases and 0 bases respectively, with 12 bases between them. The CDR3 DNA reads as TGTGCCAGCAGTCCCGGGACCGCAAGCACAGATACGCAGTATTTT. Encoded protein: CASSPGTASTDTQYF.

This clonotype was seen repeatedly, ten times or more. CDR3 nucleotides: TGTGCCAGCAGTTTATCCGAGTACCTCCAGGGTGGTGAGCAGTTCTTC. This codes for CASSLSEYLQGGEQFF. The chain carries TRBV12-3 or TRBV12-4 and TRBJ2-1, with D possibly matching TRBD1 (5 bases). Trimming removed 2 bases at V and 9 bases at J, with 20 bases between. This CDR3 region has 16 residues.

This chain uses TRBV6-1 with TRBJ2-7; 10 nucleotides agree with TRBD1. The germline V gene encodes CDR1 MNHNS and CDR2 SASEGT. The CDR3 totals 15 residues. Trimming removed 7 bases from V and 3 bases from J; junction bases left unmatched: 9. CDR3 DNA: TGTGCCAGCACCACCGGTCGGACAGGGGGCTACGAGCAGTACTTC. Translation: CASTTGRTGGYEQYF.

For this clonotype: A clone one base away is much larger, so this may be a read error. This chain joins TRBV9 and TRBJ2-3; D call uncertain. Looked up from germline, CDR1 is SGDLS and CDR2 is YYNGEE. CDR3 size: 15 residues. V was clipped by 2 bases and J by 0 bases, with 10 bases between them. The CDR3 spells CASSVFRLSTDTQYF. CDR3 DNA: TGTGCCAGCAGCGTTTTCAGGCTTAGCACAGATACGCAGTATTTT.

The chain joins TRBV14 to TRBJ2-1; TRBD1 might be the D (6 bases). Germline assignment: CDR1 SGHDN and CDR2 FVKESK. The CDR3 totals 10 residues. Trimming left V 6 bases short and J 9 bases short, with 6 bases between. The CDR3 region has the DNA TGTGCCAGCAGGGACAGTGAGCAGTTCTTC. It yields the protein CASRDSEQFF.

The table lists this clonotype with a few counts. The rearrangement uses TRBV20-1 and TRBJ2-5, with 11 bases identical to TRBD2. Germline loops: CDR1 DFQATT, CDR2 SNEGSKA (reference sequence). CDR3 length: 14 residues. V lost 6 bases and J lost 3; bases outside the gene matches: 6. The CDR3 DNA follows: TGCAGTGCGACACTAGCGGGGGCCGAAGAGACCCAGTACTTC. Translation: CSATLAGAEETQYF.

CDR3 region: CATSRDLDRGGSYNEQFF. CDR3 nucleotide sequence: TGTGCCACCAGCAGAGATCTAGACAGGGGGGGTTCCTACAATGAGCAGTTCTTC. The chain combines TRBV15 with TRBJ2-1, with 9 bases that match TRBD1. The V gene's germline CDR1 is LNHNV and CDR2 YYDKDF (reference sequence). The junction had 7 bases not matched to a gene; V was cut back by 0 bases and J by 1 base. There are 18 residues in the CDR3.

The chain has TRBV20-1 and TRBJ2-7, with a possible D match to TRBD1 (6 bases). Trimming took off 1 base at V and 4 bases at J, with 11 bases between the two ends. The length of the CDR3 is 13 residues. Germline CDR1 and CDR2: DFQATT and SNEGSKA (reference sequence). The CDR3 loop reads CSARGDRWYEQYF. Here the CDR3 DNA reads TGCAGTGCTAGAGGTGACAGGTGGTACGAGCAGTACTTC.

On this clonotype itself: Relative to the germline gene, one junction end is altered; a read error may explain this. The CDR3 nucleotides are TGTGCCAGCACTGAAGCTCCCCAAGAGACCCAGTACTTC. Encoded protein: CASTEAPQETQYF. This sequence joins TRBV2 and TRBJ2-5; D remains ambiguous. CDR1 SNHLY and CDR2 FYNNEI come from the germline V gene. The length of the CDR3 is 13 residues.

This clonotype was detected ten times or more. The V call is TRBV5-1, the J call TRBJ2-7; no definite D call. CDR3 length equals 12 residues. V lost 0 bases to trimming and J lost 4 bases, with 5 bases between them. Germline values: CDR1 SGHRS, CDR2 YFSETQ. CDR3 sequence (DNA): TGCGCCAGCAGCTTGGATCGTTACGAGCAGTACTTC. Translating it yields CASSLDRYEQYF.

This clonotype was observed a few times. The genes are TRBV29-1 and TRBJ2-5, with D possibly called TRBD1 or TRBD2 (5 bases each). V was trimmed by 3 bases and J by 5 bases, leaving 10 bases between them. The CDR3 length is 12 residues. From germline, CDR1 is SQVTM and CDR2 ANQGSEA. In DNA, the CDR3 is TGCAGCGTTGAGTGGGGCGGGGAGACCCAGTACTTC. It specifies CSVEWGGETQYF.

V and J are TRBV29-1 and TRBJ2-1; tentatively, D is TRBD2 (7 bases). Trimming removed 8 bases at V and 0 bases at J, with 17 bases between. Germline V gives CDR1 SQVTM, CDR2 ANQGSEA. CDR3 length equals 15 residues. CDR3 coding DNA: TGCAGCTCCCTCTGGGGGGGGCTCTCCTACAATGAGCAGTTCTTC. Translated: CSSLWGGLSYNEQFF.